This passage covers 9 T cell receptor beta chains from one sample sequenced in a study of graft-versus-host responses after intestinal transplantation. Produced via immunoSEQ multiplex PCR; TCRdb's table is partial and in-frame only. Of under 80,000 clones in the sample, around 93% are singletons; the top ten hold approximately 0.7%. Sequences were derived from PBMCs, sampled 98 days after intestinal transplantation. The receptors were gathered from a human patient who received an intestinal transplant, so some T cells may come from the graft donor.

The chain recombines TRBV29-1 with TRBJ2-5; no reliable D call. This CDR3 is built from 16 residues. Trimming took off 2 bases at V and 3 bases at J, with 19 bases between the two ends. Germline CDR1 is SQVTM and CDR2 is ANQGSEA. Here the CDR3 DNA reads TGCAGCGTTGAATCTGTGGAGCGAGCGAACAAAGAGACCCAGTACTTC. Protein sequence: CSVESVERANKETQYF.

V and J are TRBV28 and TRBJ2-7; D is uncertain. The CDR3 extends over 14 amino acids. Germline V gene data show CDR1 as MDHEN and CDR2 as SYDVKM. Trimming cost V 3 bases and J 0 bases, with 9 bases left between them. CDR3 residues: CASSFGRASYEQYF. The CDR3 nucleotides read TGTGCCAGCAGTTTTGGGCGCGCCTCCTACGAGCAGTACTTC.

The J gene is TRBJ2-7, the V gene TRBV6-4, with 8 bases aligning to TRBD2. The CDR3 runs 18 residues. V was pared by 1 base and J by 0 bases, with 11 bases of the junction left unmatched. Germline V gene data show CDR1 as MRHNA and CDR2 as SNTAGT. The CDR3 reads CASSDCGGSYPSSYEQYF. CDR3 sequence (DNA): TGTGCCAGCAGTGACTGCGGGGGGTCGTATCCGAGCTCCTACGAGCAGTACTTC.

The chain is built from TRBV2 and TRBJ2-7, with TRBD1 matching 10 bases. Germline V gene lookup returns CDR1 SNHLY and CDR2 FYNNEI. With V trimmed by 2 bases and J by 9 bases, 22 bases remained unmatched. The CDR3 has 19 amino acids. The CDR3 coding sequence is TGTGCCAGCAGTGAAACGACTAAACAGACAGGGGGCGCCGAGTTGGGGCAGTACTTC. It encodes CASSETTKQTGGAELGQYF.

V and J are TRBV6-1 and TRBJ1-3, with 8 nucleotides matching TRBD1. The CDR3 sequence is 14 residues long. The V segment lost 6 bases and the J segment 4 bases; nucleotides outside the gene matches: 5. Germline CDR1 reads MNHNS; CDR2 reads SASEGT. The CDR3 coding sequence is TGTGCCAGCAGGCCAGGGGGCGTCGGAAACACCATATATTTT. Its translation: CASRPGGVGNTIYF.

This clone was seen once. The chain is built from TRBV5-1 and TRBJ2-7; D gene uncertain. Trimming left V 6 bases short and J 3 bases short, with 7 bases between. The CDR3 is 11 residues long. The germline V gene encodes CDR1 SGHRS and CDR2 YFSETQ. CDR3 bases: TGCGCCAGCATTCGGTACTACGAGCAGTACTTC. Amino acid sequence: CASIRYYEQYF. The full variable domain, rest sourced from reference TRBV5-1 and TRBJ2-7, is KAGVTQTPRYLIKTRGQQVTLSCSPISGHRSVSWYQQTPGQGLQFLFEYFSETQRNKGNFPGRFSGRQFSNSRSEMNVSTLELGDSALYLCASIRYYEQYFGPGTRLTVT.

The chain links TRBV5-6 to TRBJ2-5; D is unresolved. The CDR3 runs to 12 residues. From germline, CDR1 is SGHDT and CDR2 YYEEEE. Trimming pared 2 bases from V and 2 bases from J, leaving 4 bases between. The CDR3, as DNA: TGTGCCAGCAGCTTAAATCAAGAGACCCAGTACTTC. Translated: CASSLNQETQYF.

This chain uses TRBV2 with TRBJ2-7; TRBD2 matches at 9 bases. Germline V lookup: CDR1 SNHLY, CDR2 FYNNEI. The CDR3 has 14 amino acids. The junction had 5 bases not matched to a gene; V was cut back by 3 bases and J by 5 bases. CDR3 in DNA: TGTGCCAGCAGTGAGGGCGGGGGGGCGAACGAGCAGTACTTC. This gives the protein CASSEGGGANEQYF.

This chain joins TRBV6-5 and TRBJ2-5; D call uncertain. Germline V CDR1 and CDR2: MNHEY, SVGAGI. The V end was cut by 5 bases, the J end by 3 bases, with 7 bases between. The CDR3 is 12 residues long. The CDR3 bases are TGTGCCAGCAGTGGGATAGAAGAGACCCAGTACTTC. Amino acids: CASSGIEETQYF.